The text below deals with one T cell receptor beta chain. This clonotype showed up many times. It lacks a known antigen. No base quality information exists; no much larger clone differs at one position. A patient counted as having stable Graves' hyperthyroidism if no progression to ophthalmopathy occurred over 18 months of follow-up. The hyperthyroidism patients were between 18 and 65 years old and newly diagnosed, with a disease duration of less than 2 months. Any patient with an uncontrolled infection, another autoimmune disease, pregnancy or lactation was excluded. Diagnoses were based on clinical symptoms, serum thyroxine and TRAb, thyroid ultrasound and orbital computed tomography. PBMCs were isolated from about 9.1 ml of fresh peripheral blood by Ficoll-Paque density gradient centrifugation. Total RNA was extracted with Trizol reagent, and quality was checked on an Agilent 2100 Bioanalyzer. CDR1 and CDR2, per the germline V gene, are KGHSH and LQKENI. Measured from the cysteine to the phenylalanine, the CDR3 is 17 residues long. The DNA shown is the 51-base CDR3, in frame from base 1. The V end loses 1 base and the J end loses 0 bases, and a stretch of 15 bases separates them.

This sample was included in a study of T cells in Graves' hyperthyroidism and ophthalmopathy (dated by TCRdb to the late 2010s). The study in broad terms: Peripheral blood samples were taken at the time of initial diagnosis, prior to any treatment. A discovery cohort of roughly 100 patients, approximately 45 with Graves' ophthalmopathy and 55 to 60 with stable Graves' hyperthyroidism, was used to find distinguishing TCR V-J signatures. Prospective prediction of ophthalmopathy was tested in an independent validation cohort of some 19 hyperthyroidism patients and around 16 patients who later progressed to ophthalmopathy. The approximately 98 discovery patients were randomly divided into training and test sets at a 7:3 ratio. Thyroid tissue and blood T-cell repertoires from more than five Graves' hyperthyroidism patients were also compared in the study. After sampling, hyperthyroidism patients received methimazole starting at 30 mg daily, and ophthalmopathy patients received high-dose intravenous methylprednisolone. According to the paper, TCR Vbeta CDR3 sequencing was carried out on 135 peripheral blood samples, which came from under 50 ophthalmopathy, around 75 hyperthyroidism and approximately 17 progressor patients. Here is what the overall study found, with its caveats: No statistical method was used to fix the sample size in advance, and group allocation was not hidden from the investigators. In validation, the model predicted progression to ophthalmopathy with about 71% sensitivity and roughly 72% specificity, a median of 6.5 months before onset. Most expanded thyroid clonotypes (frequency above 0.001) were also found in blood, which suggests that blood repertoires may mirror thyroid immune responses. A model built on a 13 V-J signature distinguished ophthalmopathy from stable hyperthyroidism, reaching 85% to 90% sensitivity and about 81% specificity in cross-validation and 80%/75% in testing.

The TCR beta CDR3 regions were amplified from RNA transcripts. A first-round RT-PCR of the TCR CDR3 used the HTBI primer set with the Qiagen OneStep RT-PCR kit. Libraries were constructed in a second round of multiplex PCR, after which size selection and purification were carried out. Libraries were sequenced paired-end with 100 bp reads on an Illumina HiSeq2000. In the original analysis: SOAPnuke was used to process the raw data, throwing out any read that contained adapters or uncalled bases, had a mean Phred below 15, or lacked an exact constant-primer or identifier match. High-quality paired reads were merged with COPE v1.2.5, and unique nucleotide sequences were defined as clonotypes. MiTCR v1.1 was used to align clonotypes to the IMGT TRBV, TRBD and TRBJ reference segments. Only V-J combinations with frequency above 0.0001, covering about 99% of repertoires, were analysed. The TCS score was defined as the ratio of F50 (clonal expansion) to E x V (chaos), calculated using BLOSUM62-based TCRdist between CDR3 peptides within each V-J. Welch's t-statistics and random forest reduced 500 to 550 V-J features to roughly 13, which were used in a naive Bayes classifier (R e1071). TCRdb reworked the public reads: Q25 trimming with fastp, MiXCR clone assembly, productive beta chains retained. Identical CDR3 proteins give one entry, which carries the most common genes and DNA. The V and J calls follow TCRdb's processing rather than the paper's. Counted in this sample were approximately 630,000 distinct CDR3 sequences; roughly 17% of them appeared once. The ten top clones hold around 4% of the sample.

The chain couples TRBV18 to TRBJ2-5; the D gene is unclear. The sample comprised blood. The sequence came from a woman between 25 and 40 years old with Graves' hyperthyroidism. The DNA sequence is given as TGTGCCAGCTCACCACAACTACGGTACGGGTACCAAGAGACCCAGTACTTC. It codes for CASSPQLRYGYQETQYF.